This TCR beta chain was captured in a study of CXCR3-negative and CXCR3-positive naive CD8 T cells. The CDR3 has 16 amino acids. Germline V gene data show CDR1 as SGHDT and CDR2 as YYEEEE. Naive CD8+ T cells displayed a CD45RO-CCR7+CD27+CD95- phenotype. Study-wide results and caveats: The study found comparably high diversity in both naive subsets and much lower diversity in memory CD8+ cells. Naive subsets showed comparable surface CD5, and TCR interaction strength was also inferred from TRB CDR3 physicochemistry. Memory cells differed in TRBV-TRBJ usage, but naive CXCR3-negative and CXCR3-positive cells had similar usage. Naive cells positive for CXCR3 carried more hydrophobic TRB CDR3s than CXCR3-negative ones.

The TRB libraries of cDNA were built by UMI-labeled 5' RACE. TCRdb reprocessed the 5' RACE reads and reports one entry per CDR3 protein, with no DNA. The clone table shows about 150,000 distinct CDR3 sequences, with the ten largest holding 0.49%. A word on this clonotype: What it recognizes is unknown.

This TCR was recovered from a human donor in good health. Some clones in this sample may be carry-over from other donors' samples. J is TRBJ2-2 and V is TRBV5-6; the D gene TCRdb calls, TRBD1, cannot be checked with no DNA. What was sequenced was naive CXCR3+ CD8+ T cells from blood. The subset is: CD45RO-CCR7+CD27+CD95- naive CD8+ T cells expressing CXCR3 (TNR3+). CDR3 in amino acids: CASSLFPDSLTGELFF.